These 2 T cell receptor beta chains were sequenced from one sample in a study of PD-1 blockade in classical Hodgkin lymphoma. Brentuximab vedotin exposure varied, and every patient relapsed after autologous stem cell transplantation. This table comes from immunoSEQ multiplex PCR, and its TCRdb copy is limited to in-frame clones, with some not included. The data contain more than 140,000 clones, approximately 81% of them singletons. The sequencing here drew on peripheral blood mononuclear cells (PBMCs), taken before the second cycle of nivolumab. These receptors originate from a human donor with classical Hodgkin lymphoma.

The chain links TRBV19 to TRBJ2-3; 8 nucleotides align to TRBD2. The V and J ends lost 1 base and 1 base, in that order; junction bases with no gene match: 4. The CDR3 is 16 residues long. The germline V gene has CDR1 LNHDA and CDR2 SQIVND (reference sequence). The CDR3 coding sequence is TGTGCCAGTAGTATAGGGAGCGGGAGTGGCACAGATACGCAGTATTTT. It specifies CASSIGSGSGTDTQYF. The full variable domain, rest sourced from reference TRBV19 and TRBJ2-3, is DGGITQSPKYLFRKEGQNVTLSCEQNLNHDAMYWYRQDPGQGLRLIYYSQIVNDFQKGDIAEGYSVSREKKESFPLTVTSAQKNPTAFYLCASSIGSGSGTDTQYFGPGTRLTVL.

CDR3 sequence: CASSGPRVTNEKLFF. The DNA for the CDR3 is TGTGCCAGCAGTGGGCCCAGGGTGACTAATGAAAAACTGTTTTTT. The chain is built from TRBV6-4 and TRBJ1-4; TRBD1 might be the D (5 bases). The length of the CDR3 is 15 residues. V lost 4 bases to trimming and J lost 2 bases, with 11 bases between them. Germline CDR1 MRHNA, CDR2 SNTAGT.